The 24 T cell receptor beta chains below all came from one sample that was sequenced in a study of blood T cell repertoires in COVID-19. Libraries were prepared by immunoSEQ multiplex PCR; TCRdb keeps only in-frame clonotypes and omits some of them. The table lists 250,000 to 350,000 clones, roughly 89% of them singletons. The sequenced material came from peripheral blood. All receptors derive from a man aged 25-45 years with acute or convalescent COVID-19.

This chain connects TRBV28 to TRBJ1-2; the match to TRBD1 covers 7 bases. CDR3 length: 13 residues. With 6 bases clipped from V and 4 bases from J, the junction kept 5 bases outside the gene matches. Germline CDR1 reads MDHEN; CDR2 reads SYDVKM. As DNA, the CDR3 is TGTGCCAGCAGGCTGACAGGGTCCTATGGCTACACCTTC. It is translated as CASRLTGSYGYTF.

The V call is TRBV4-1, the J call TRBJ1-5; 7 bases map to TRBD1. The CDR3 covers 15 residues. Germline V lookup: CDR1 MGHRA, CDR2 YSYEKL. Germline trimming cut 0 bases from V and 7 bases from J; bases unmatched to any gene: 6. The CDR3: CASSQDDRVGQPQHF. CDR3 nucleotide sequence: TGCGCCAGCAGCCAAGATGACAGGGTCGGGCAGCCCCAGCATTTT.

The CDR3 region has the DNA TGTGCCAGCAGGGTGGGCAGTAACTATGGCTACACCTTC. It codes for CASRVGSNYGYTF. The gene calls are TRBV2 and TRBJ1-2; D is unclear. This CDR3 comprises 13 residues. The germline V gene encodes CDR1 SNHLY and CDR2 FYNNEI. The V end lost 6 bases, the J end lost 1 base, and 9 bases lay between the germline ends.

The chain couples TRBV7-2 to TRBJ1-6, with no clear D. Trimming pared 6 bases from V and 3 bases from J, leaving 9 bases between. This CDR3 has 14 residues. From germline, CDR1 is SGHTA and CDR2 FQGNSA. CDR3 residues: CASRRGLYNSPLHF. The CDR3, as DNA: TGTGCCAGCAGGCGAGGGCTCTATAATTCACCCCTCCACTTT.

The rearrangement links TRBV29-1 to TRBJ1-6; 7 bases match TRBD1. From germline, CDR1 is SQVTM and CDR2 ANQGSEA. This CDR3 contains 13 residues. Trimming removed 4 bases from V and 7 bases from J; junction bases left unmatched: 4. The CDR3 loop is CSVGRDRNSPLHF. The CDR3 DNA sequence: TGCAGCGTTGGCAGGGACAGAAATTCACCCCTCCACTTT. Complete variable domain (other parts from reference TRBV29-1 and TRBJ1-6): SAVISQKPSRDICQRGTSLTIQCQVDSQVTMMFWYRQQPGQSLTLIATANQGSEATYESGFVIDKFPISRPNLTFSTLTVSNMSPEDSSIYLCSVGRDRNSPLHFGNGTRLTVT.

The genes are TRBV19 and TRBJ1-2, with 8 bases lining up with TRBD1. CDR1 is LNHDA and CDR2 is SQIVND in the germline V gene (reference sequence). V dropped 8 bases and J dropped 2; count of bases not matched to a gene: 4. This CDR3 has 13 residues. In DNA form, the CDR3 reads TGTGCCAGTGCGAACAGGGGGAACTATGGCTACACCTTC. Its protein is CASANRGNYGYTF.

The rearrangement joins TRBV5-6 to TRBJ2-1; 7 positions match TRBD1. Germline loops: CDR1 SGHDT, CDR2 YYEEEE. V was clipped by 4 bases and J by 4 bases; unmatched bases: 11. CDR3 length: 16 amino acids. Here the CDR3 DNA reads TGTGCCAGCAGCCCAGACACAGGGGCGACTTACAATGAGCAGTTCTTC. Protein sequence: CASSPDTGATYNEQFF. Filled out from reference TRBV5-6 and TRBJ2-1, the complete variable domain reads DAGVTQSPTHLIKTRGQQVTLRCSPKSGHDTVSWYQQALGQGPQFIFQYYEEEERQRGNFPDRFSGHQFPNYSSELNVNALLLGDSALYLCASSPDTGATYNEQFFGPGTRLTVL.

This chain links TRBV28 with TRBJ2-7; 7 bases match TRBD1. V shed 6 bases and J 0 bases; nucleotides not matched to a gene: 8. The CDR3 has 15 residues. Germline CDR1 is MDHEN and CDR2 is SYDVKM. Here the CDR3 reads CASSSGTELSYEQYF. CDR3 coding DNA: TGTGCCAGCAGCTCCGGGACAGAGCTCTCCTACGAGCAGTACTTC.

The chain joins TRBV5-5 to TRBJ2-7; TRBD1 agrees at 9 bases. V lost 5 bases to trimming and J lost 12 bases; unmatched junction nucleotides: 6. The CDR3 is 11 residues long. CDR1 and CDR2 from the germline V gene are SGHKS and YYEKEE (reference sequence). The chain's CDR3 is CASSLGQGRYF. In DNA form, the CDR3 reads TGTGCCAGCAGTCTTGGACAGGGGAGGTACTTC.

The CDR3 sequence is CASIQDRVHGYTF. The CDR3 DNA reads TGTGCCAGCATCCAGGACAGGGTACATGGCTACACCTTC. V is TRBV28 and J is TRBJ1-2; 8 bases map to TRBD1. Unmatched junction bases numbered 7, after V lost 7 bases and J lost 6 bases. This CDR3 is built from 13 residues. Germline-derived CDR1 and CDR2 are MDHEN and SYDVKM.

This chain links TRBV6-5 with TRBJ1-1, with 7 bases aligning to TRBD1. V shed 6 bases and J 0 bases; nucleotides not matched to a gene: 7. The CDR3 length is 15 residues. Germline V CDR1 and CDR2: MNHEY, SVGAGI. The DNA of the CDR3 is TGTGCCAGCAGGCGCCTACAGGGGATGAACACTGAAGCTTTCTTT. Protein sequence: CASRRLQGMNTEAFF.

The chain joins TRBV29-1 to TRBJ2-1; 11 nucleotides agree with TRBD1. Germline trimming cut 6 bases from V and 0 bases from J; bases unmatched to any gene: 4. The CDR3 loop spans 15 amino acids. Per the germline V gene, CDR1 is SQVTM and CDR2 is ANQGSEA. CDR3 nucleotide sequence: TGCAGCGTCGGGACAGGGGGTCTCTCCTACAATGAGCAGTTCTTC. Its translation: CSVGTGGLSYNEQFF.

This chain links TRBV28 with TRBJ1-6; no reliable D call. The CDR3 runs 12 residues. V was clipped by 11 bases and J by 6 bases, with 11 bases between them. Germline lookup yields CDR1 MDHEN and CDR2 SYDVKM. The CDR3 loop is CASREGNSPLHF. The CDR3 DNA reads TGTGCCTCTAGGGAGGGTAATTCACCCCTCCACTTT.

This chain links TRBV4-2 with TRBJ2-2; unclear D gene. The CDR3 has 15 amino acids. CDR1 and CDR2 from the germline V gene are LGHNA and YNFKEQ. Trimming pared 1 base from V and 6 bases from J, leaving 12 bases between. CDR3: CASSQAIPGAGELFF. The CDR3 DNA reads as TGTGCCAGCAGCCAAGCCATCCCCGGTGCCGGGGAGCTGTTTTTT.

This sequence joins TRBV5-1 and TRBJ2-2; no clear D gene. Trimming cost V 3 bases and J 9 bases, with 9 bases left between them. The CDR3 has 12 residues. Germline CDR1 and CDR2: SGHRS and YFSETQ. The CDR3 protein is CASSYTNWELFF. CDR3 DNA sequence: TGCGCCAGCAGCTATACAAATTGGGAGCTGTTTTTT.

The chain recombines TRBV19 with TRBJ1-2; no clear D. CDR1 LNHDA and CDR2 SQIVND come from the germline V gene (reference sequence). The V and J ends lost 5 bases and 5 bases respectively, with 15 bases between them. CDR3 size: 14 residues. The CDR3 loop reads CASSVGSRPYGYTF. In DNA, the CDR3 is TGTGCCAGTAGTGTCGGGTCCCGACCTTATGGCTACACCTTC.

CDR3 protein: CASSQGGLDYGYTF. In nucleotides, the CDR3 is TGTGCCAGCTCCCAGGGAGGGCTTGACTATGGCTACACCTTC. This chain links TRBV7-2 with TRBJ1-2, with D perhaps TRBD1 (5 bases). The CDR3 has 14 amino acids. Germline CDR1 is SGHTA and CDR2 is FQGNSA. V was clipped by 8 bases and J by 3 bases, with 16 bases between them.

CDR3 nucleotides: TGTGCCTGGAGTGCCTCCCGACAGTATAATTCACCCCTCCACTTT. This translates into CAWSASRQYNSPLHF. The chain links TRBV30 to TRBJ1-6; the D gene is possibly TRBD1 (5 bases). The germline V gene encodes CDR1 GTSNPN and CDR2 SVGIG (reference sequence). The CDR3 consists of 15 residues. The germline V and J ends were trimmed by 1 base and 4 bases, with 11 bases remaining between them.

V gene TRBV28 combines with J gene TRBJ2-2; TRBD1 might be the D (6 bases). Per the germline V gene, CDR1 is MDHEN and CDR2 is SYDVKM. The length of the CDR3 is 16 residues. Trimming stripped 1 base from V and 2 bases from J, with 11 bases between. In DNA, the CDR3 is TGTGCCAGCAGTTTATACACAGGGTTTAACACCGGGGAGCTGTTTTTT. Amino acid sequence: CASSLYTGFNTGELFF.

This clone was seen once. The chain uses TRBV7-9 and TRBJ1-5; 7 bases fit TRBD1. Trimming took 4 bases from V and 4 from J; bases not matched to a gene: 4. CDR1 SEHNR and CDR2 FQNEAQ come from the germline V gene (reference sequence). This CDR3 spans 14 amino acids. The chain's CDR3 is CASSSTGDNQPQHF. In nucleotides, the CDR3 is TGTGCCAGCAGCTCCACAGGGGATAATCAGCCCCAGCATTTT.

The chain recombines TRBV2 with TRBJ1-2; D perhaps matches TRBD1 (5 bases). Trimming shortened V by 6 bases and J by 2 bases, and 13 bases separated the two germline ends. The germline CDR1 and CDR2 sequences are SNHLY and FYNNEI. The length of the CDR3 is 14 residues. The CDR3 region has the DNA TGTGCCAGCAGAGAACTCAGGGAAAACTATGGCTACACCTTC. Translated: CASRELRENYGYTF. The variable domain in full, with the rest retrieved from reference TRBV2 and TRBJ1-2, is EPEVTQTPSHQVTQMGQEVILRCVPISNHLYFYWYRQILGQKVEFLVSFYNNEISEKSEIFDDQFSVERPDGSNFTLKIRSTKLEDSAMYFCASRELRENYGYTFGSGTRLTVV.

The chain employs TRBV30 and TRBJ1-2; no definite D call. V was pared by 1 base and J by 8 bases, with 8 bases between. The CDR3 spans 11 residues. Germline V gene lookup returns CDR1 GTSNPN and CDR2 SVGIG (reference sequence). This CDR3 is CAWSAQWGYTF. The CDR3, as DNA: TGTGCCTGGAGTGCACAGTGGGGCTACACCTTC.

The rearrangement uses TRBV2 and TRBJ1-6, with 10 bases matching TRBD1. Germline CDR1 reads SNHLY; CDR2 reads FYNNEI. V was clipped by 6 bases and J by 6 bases; unmatched bases: 5. CDR3 length: 15 residues. The CDR3, as DNA: TGTGCCAGCAGAGCAAGGACAGGGGGTAATTCACCCCTCCACTTT. It translates to CASRARTGGNSPLHF.

The gene calls are TRBV25-1 and TRBJ1-2; D possibly corresponds to TRBD1 (5 bases). Germline lookup yields CDR1 MGHDK and CDR2 SYGVNS. This CDR3 spans 14 amino acids. The V gene lost 5 bases and the J gene lost 4 bases, with 14 bases spanning the gap. CDR3 loop: CASSPTVSGYGYTF. CDR3 sequence (DNA): TGTGCCAGCAGTCCGACAGTTTCCGGCTATGGCTACACCTTC.